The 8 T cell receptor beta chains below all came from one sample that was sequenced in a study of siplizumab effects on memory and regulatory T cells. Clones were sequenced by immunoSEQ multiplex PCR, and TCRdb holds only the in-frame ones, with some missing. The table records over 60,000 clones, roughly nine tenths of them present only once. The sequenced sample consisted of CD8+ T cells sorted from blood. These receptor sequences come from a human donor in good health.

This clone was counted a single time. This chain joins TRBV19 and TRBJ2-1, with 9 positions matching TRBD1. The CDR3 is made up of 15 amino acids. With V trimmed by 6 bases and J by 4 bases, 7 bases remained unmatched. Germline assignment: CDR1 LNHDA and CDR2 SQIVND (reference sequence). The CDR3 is CASRARDRAYNEQFF. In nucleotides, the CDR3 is TGTGCCAGTAGGGCCAGGGACAGGGCTTACAATGAGCAGTTCTTC.

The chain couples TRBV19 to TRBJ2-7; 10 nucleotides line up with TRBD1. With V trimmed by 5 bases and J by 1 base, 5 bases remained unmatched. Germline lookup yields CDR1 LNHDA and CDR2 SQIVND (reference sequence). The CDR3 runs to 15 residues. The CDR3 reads CASSVGQGTSYEQYF. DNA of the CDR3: TGTGCCAGTAGTGTGGGACAGGGGACTTCCTACGAGCAGTACTTC. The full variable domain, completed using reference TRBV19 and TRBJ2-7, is DGGITQSPKYLFRKEGQNVTLSCEQNLNHDAMYWYRQDPGQGLRLIYYSQIVNDFQKGDIAEGYSVSREKKESFPLTVTSAQKNPTAFYLCASSVGQGTSYEQYFGPGTRLTVT.

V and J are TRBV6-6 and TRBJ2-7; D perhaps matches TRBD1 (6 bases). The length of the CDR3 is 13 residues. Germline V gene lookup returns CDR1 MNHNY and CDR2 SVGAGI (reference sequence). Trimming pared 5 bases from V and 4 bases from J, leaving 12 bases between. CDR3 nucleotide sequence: TGTGCCAGCAGTCCCACAGGGTATTACGAGCAGTACTTC. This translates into CASSPTGYYEQYF.

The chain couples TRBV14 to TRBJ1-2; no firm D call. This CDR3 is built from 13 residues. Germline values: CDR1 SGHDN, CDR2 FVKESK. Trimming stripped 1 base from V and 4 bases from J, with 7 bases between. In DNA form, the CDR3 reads TGTGCCAGCAGCCAAGTGGGGATCTATGGCTACACCTTC. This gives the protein CASSQVGIYGYTF. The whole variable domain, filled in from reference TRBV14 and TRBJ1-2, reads EAGVTQFPSHSVIEKGQTVTLRCDPISGHDNLYWYRRVMGKEIKFLLHFVKESKQDESGMPNNRFLAERTGGTYSTLKVQPAELEDSGVYFCASSQVGIYGYTFGSGTRLTVV.

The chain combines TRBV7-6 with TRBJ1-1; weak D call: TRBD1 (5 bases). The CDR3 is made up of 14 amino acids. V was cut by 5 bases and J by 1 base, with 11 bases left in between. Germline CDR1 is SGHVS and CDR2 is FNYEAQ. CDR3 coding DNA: TGTGCCAGCAGCCAGGGAGGGCGGAACACTGAAGCTTTCTTT. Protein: CASSQGGRNTEAFF.

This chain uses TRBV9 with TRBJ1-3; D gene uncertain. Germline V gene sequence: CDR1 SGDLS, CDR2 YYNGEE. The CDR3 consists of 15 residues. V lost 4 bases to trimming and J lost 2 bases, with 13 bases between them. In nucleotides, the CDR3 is TGTGCCAGCAGCCCCAGCCCAGCTCCTGGAAACACCATATATTTT. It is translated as CASSPSPAPGNTIYF.

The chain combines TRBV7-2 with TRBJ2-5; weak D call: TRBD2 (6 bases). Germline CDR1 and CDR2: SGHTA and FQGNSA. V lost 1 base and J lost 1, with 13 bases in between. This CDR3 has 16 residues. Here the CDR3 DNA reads TGTGCCAGCAGCTTAGACGGGAGTTGGGCCCAAGAGACCCAGTACTTC. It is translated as CASSLDGSWAQETQYF.

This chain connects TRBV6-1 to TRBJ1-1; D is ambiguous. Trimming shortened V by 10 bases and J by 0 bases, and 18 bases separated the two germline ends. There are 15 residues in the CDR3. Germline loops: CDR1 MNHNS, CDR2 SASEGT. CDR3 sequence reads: CAIRWGSEMNTEAFF. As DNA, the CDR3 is TGTGCCATCAGGTGGGGATCTGAGATGAACACTGAAGCTTTCTTT.